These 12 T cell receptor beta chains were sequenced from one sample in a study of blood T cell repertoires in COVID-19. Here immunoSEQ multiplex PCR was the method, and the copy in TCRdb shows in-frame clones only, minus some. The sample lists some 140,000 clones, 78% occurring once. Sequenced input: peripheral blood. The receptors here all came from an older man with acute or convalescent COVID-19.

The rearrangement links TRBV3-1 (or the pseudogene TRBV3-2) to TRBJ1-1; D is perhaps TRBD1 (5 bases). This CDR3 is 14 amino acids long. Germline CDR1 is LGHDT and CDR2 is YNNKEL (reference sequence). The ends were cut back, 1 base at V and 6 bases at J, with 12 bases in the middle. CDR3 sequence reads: CASSQGIDRAEAFF. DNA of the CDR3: TGTGCCAGCAGCCAAGGTATCGACAGAGCTGAAGCTTTCTTT.

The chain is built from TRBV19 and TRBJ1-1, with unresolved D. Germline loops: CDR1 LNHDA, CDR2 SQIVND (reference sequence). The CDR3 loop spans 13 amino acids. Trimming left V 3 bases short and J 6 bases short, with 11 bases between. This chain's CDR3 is CASSISRRAEAFF. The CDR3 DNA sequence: TGTGCCAGTAGTATTTCGAGGAGAGCTGAAGCTTTCTTT.

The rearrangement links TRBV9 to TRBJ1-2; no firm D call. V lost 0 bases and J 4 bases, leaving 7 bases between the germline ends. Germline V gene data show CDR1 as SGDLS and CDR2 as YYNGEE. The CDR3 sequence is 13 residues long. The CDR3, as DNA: TGTGCCAGCAGCGTAGCGGCGGGCTATGGCTACACCTTC. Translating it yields CASSVAAGYGYTF.

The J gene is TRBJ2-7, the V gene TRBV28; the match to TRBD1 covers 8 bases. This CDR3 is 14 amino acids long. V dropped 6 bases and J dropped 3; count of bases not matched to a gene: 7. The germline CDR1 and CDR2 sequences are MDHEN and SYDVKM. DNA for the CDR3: TGTGCCAGCAGCAGAATGGACAGGGACTACGAGCAGTACGTC. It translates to CASSRMDRDYEQYV.

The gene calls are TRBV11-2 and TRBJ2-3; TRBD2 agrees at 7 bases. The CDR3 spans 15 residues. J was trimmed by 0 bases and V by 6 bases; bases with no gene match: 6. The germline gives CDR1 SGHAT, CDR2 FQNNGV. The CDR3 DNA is TGTGCCAGCAGTCTCCAGGGACTAAGCACAGATACGCAGTATTTT. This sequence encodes CASSLQGLSTDTQYF. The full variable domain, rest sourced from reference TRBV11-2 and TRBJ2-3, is EAGVAQSPRYKIIEKRQSVAFWCNPISGHATLYWYQQILGQGPKLLIQFQNNGVVDDSQLPKDRFSAERLKGVDSTLKIQPAKLEDSAVYLCASSLQGLSTDTQYFGPGTRLTVL.

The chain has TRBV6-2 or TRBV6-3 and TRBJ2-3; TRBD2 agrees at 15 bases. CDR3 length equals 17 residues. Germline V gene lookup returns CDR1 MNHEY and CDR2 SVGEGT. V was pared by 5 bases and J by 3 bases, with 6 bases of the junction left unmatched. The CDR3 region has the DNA TGTGCCAGCAGTGACGGGACTAGCGGGGGGTTTACAGATACGCAGTATTTT. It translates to CASSDGTSGGFTDTQYF.

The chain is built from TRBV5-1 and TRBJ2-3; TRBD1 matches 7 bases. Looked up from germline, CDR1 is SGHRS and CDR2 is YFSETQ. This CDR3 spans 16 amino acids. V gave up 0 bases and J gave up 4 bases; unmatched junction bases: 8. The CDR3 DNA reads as TGCGCCAGCAGCTTGGGGGCCCGACAGGGATCAGATACGCAGTATTTT. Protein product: CASSLGARQGSDTQYF.

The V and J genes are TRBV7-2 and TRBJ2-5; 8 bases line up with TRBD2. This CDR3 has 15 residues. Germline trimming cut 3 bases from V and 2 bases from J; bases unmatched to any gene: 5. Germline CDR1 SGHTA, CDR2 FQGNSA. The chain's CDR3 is CASSFQAGEQETQYF. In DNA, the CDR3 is TGTGCCAGCAGCTTTCAAGCGGGGGAGCAAGAGACCCAGTACTTC.

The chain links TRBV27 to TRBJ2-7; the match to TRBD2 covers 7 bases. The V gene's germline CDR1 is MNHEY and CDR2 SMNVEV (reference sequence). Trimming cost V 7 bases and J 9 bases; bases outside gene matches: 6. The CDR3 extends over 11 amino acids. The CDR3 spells CASTGGVVQYF. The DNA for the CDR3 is TGTGCCAGCACGGGGGGAGTAGTGCAGTACTTC.

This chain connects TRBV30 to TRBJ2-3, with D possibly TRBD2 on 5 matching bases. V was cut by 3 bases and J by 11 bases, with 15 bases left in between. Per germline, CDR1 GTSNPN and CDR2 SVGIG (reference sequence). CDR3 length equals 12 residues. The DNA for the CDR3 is TGTGCCTGGAGCCTCGCGGCTAGCTTGCAGTATTTT. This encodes CAWSLAASLQYF.

CDR3 bases: TGTGCCAGCAGCCAGAGCGGAGGGTACCACGAGCAGTACTTC. Its translation: CASSQSGGYHEQYF. J is TRBJ2-7 and V is TRBV7-2; maybe TRBD2 (6 bases). From germline, CDR1 is SGHTA and CDR2 FQGNSA. The V end lost 5 bases, the J end lost 5 bases, and 16 bases lay between the germline ends. CDR3 length: 14 amino acids.

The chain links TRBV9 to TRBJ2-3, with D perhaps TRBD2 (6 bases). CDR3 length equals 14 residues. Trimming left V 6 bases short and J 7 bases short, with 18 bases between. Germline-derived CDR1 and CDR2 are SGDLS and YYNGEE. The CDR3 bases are TGTGCCAGCACGCAGACTAGAGGTACAAATACGCAGTATTTT. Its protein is CASTQTRGTNTQYF.